This T cell receptor (beta chain) comes out of a study of T-cell memory formation after mild COVID-19. Findings and limits, study-wide: From day 15 to 85, contracting clones were balanced between CD4 and CD8, whereas later expanders leaned toward CD4+.

The CDR3 totals 13 residues. Trimming took off 4 bases at V and 8 bases at J, with 12 bases between the two ends. Germline lookup yields CDR1 SNHLY and CDR2 FYNNEI. In TCRdb, the 5' RACE reads were re-called with MiXCR into one record per CDR3 protein. The sample gives hundreds of thousands of distinct CDR3 sequences, over 25% of which show up once; 13% is in the top ten. About this clonotype: Its target is not known.

The clonotype originates from an adult woman who had mild COVID-19 (a few samples of this study predate the infection). Cell type and time point are not known. The specimen was PBMCs or a T cell subset sorted from them (not recorded which). The chain joins TRBV2 to TRBJ2-1; tentative D call: TRBD1 (5 bases). CDR3: CASSADSGYEQFF. For the CDR3, the DNA is TGTGCCAGCAGTGCAGACTCAGGGTATGAGCAGTTCTTC.